The 23 T cell receptor beta chains given below trace back to one sample, sequenced in a study of identical twins. MiXCR was run by TCRdb on the 5' RACE reads, yielding one entry per CDR3 protein. The sample yields fewer than 550,000 distinct CDR3 sequences, approximately 14% seen once. These data were also reused for a study on yellow fever vaccine responses in identical twins.

Sequences were obtained from CD4+ T cells sorted from blood. Receptor source: a woman aged 18-29 years in good health.

This clonotype was seen at least ten times. Here the CDR3 reads CASSQPGLADTDTQYF. For the CDR3, the DNA is TGTGCCAGCAGCCAACCAGGACTAGCGGACACAGATACGCAGTATTTT. The V and J genes are TRBV4-2 and TRBJ2-3, with 10 bases fitting TRBD2. In germline, CDR1 is LGHNA, CDR2 YNFKEQ. Unmatched junction bases numbered 4, after V lost 2 bases and J lost 2 bases. CDR3 size: 16 residues.

The chain joins TRBV6-2 or TRBV6-3 to TRBJ2-3; 10 positions match TRBD1. With V trimmed by 2 bases and J by 2 bases, 7 bases remained unmatched. Germline V gene sequence: CDR1 MNHEY, CDR2 SVGEGT. The CDR3 is made up of 17 amino acids. The CDR3 region is CASSYTRTGGVTDTQYF. CDR3 DNA sequence: TGTGCCAGCAGTTACACAAGGACAGGGGGTGTCACAGATACGCAGTATTTT.

The chain recombines TRBV20-1 with TRBJ1-5; D is perhaps TRBD1 (5 bases). Per the germline V gene, CDR1 is DFQATT and CDR2 is SNEGSKA (reference sequence). The CDR3 is 14 amino acids. Trimming pared 1 base from V and 6 bases from J, leaving 13 bases between. The DNA of the CDR3 is TGCAGTGCTAGAGGCGAGACAGAGGGTCAGCCCCAGCATTTT. The encoded protein is CSARGETEGQPQHF.

This clonotype was counted between two and nine times. The rearrangement links TRBV29-1 to TRBJ1-1; the match to TRBD1 covers 8 bases. CDR1 and CDR2 from the germline V gene are SQVTM and ANQGSEA. V trimming: 4 bases; J trimming: 4 bases; junction bases outside the gene matches: 2. The CDR3 covers 12 residues. The CDR3 protein is CSVVQGVTEAFF. The CDR3 DNA follows: TGCAGCGTTGTACAGGGGGTCACTGAAGCTTTCTTT.

The chain combines TRBV24-1 with TRBJ2-2, with D perhaps matching TRBD2 (6 bases). Looked up from germline, CDR1 is KGHDR and CDR2 is SFDVKD. Trimming pared 10 bases from V and 5 bases from J, leaving 16 bases between. The CDR3 has 14 amino acids. The CDR3 DNA reads TGTGCCACAATGAACGGGGGAGGAACCGGGGAGCTGTTTTTT. Protein: CATMNGGGTGELFF.

This clonotype was seen ten or more times. Sequence at one end of the junction differs from germline and may be a read error. The rearrangement joins TRBV20-1 to TRBJ2-1; 9 bases align to TRBD2. CDR3 size: 14 residues. Germline lookup yields CDR1 DFQATT and CDR2 SNEGSKA (reference sequence). The CDR3 bases are TGCAGTGCTAGAGAGGGTAGCGGGGGCCTAGGAGTGGTCTTC. Translating it yields CSAREGSGGLGVVF.

CDR3 residues: CASSLMPDTQYF. The CDR3 DNA sequence: TGCGCCAGCAGCCTAATGCCAGATACGCAGTATTTT. The chain couples TRBV4-1 to TRBJ2-3; no clear D gene. The V end lost 4 bases, the J end lost 4 bases, and 6 bases lay between the germline ends. Per germline, CDR1 MGHRA and CDR2 YSYEKL. The CDR3 is made up of 12 amino acids.

This chain connects TRBV3-1 to TRBJ1-3; the D is unclear. The CDR3 has 14 residues. The germline V and J ends were trimmed by 1 base and 2 bases, with 6 bases remaining between them. Germline CDR1 reads LGHDT; CDR2 reads YNNKEL (reference sequence). CDR3 protein: CASSQGWAGNTIYF. In nucleotides, the CDR3 is TGTGCCAGCAGCCAAGGGTGGGCTGGAAACACCATATATTTT.

This clonotype occurred a few times. The chain is built from TRBV5-1 and TRBJ2-5, with 7 bases matching TRBD1. In germline, CDR1 is SGHRS, CDR2 YFSETQ. This CDR3 contains 16 residues. J was trimmed by 4 bases and V by 4 bases; bases with no gene match: 13. The CDR3: CASSLEGQPARETQYF. The CDR3 DNA sequence: TGCGCCAGCAGCCTAGAGGGACAGCCGGCAAGAGAGACCCAGTACTTC.

There are a few counts of this clonotype. CDR3 in amino acids: CASTSGQGPYNEQFF. CDR3 DNA: TGTGCCAGCACCTCAGGACAGGGTCCCTACAATGAGCAGTTCTTC. V and J are TRBV12-3 or TRBV12-4 and TRBJ2-1; 8 bases line up with TRBD1. V lost 7 bases, J lost 2 bases, and 7 bases stayed unmatched. The CDR3 extends over 15 amino acids.

The table lists this clonotype with a few counts. This rearrangement joins TRBV15 to TRBJ1-5; D is perhaps TRBD1 (5 bases). V was clipped by 0 bases and J by 6 bases, with 15 bases between them. From germline, CDR1 is LNHNV and CDR2 YYDKDF (reference sequence). The CDR3 is 16 amino acids. CDR3 region: CATSRDSAGMSQPQHF. The CDR3 DNA is TGTGCCACCAGCAGAGATTCGGCAGGGATGAGTCAGCCCCAGCATTTT.

The chain joins TRBV7-8 to TRBJ2-7; D might be TRBD1 (6 bases). CDR1 and CDR2 from the germline V gene are SGHVS and FQNEAQ. The CDR3 covers 15 residues. V lost 1 base and J lost 2, with 12 bases in between. Here the CDR3 DNA reads TGTGCCAGCAGCTTAGGGACAGCTTATACCTACGAGCAGTACGTC. Residues: CASSLGTAYTYEQYV.

The chain has TRBV11-3 and TRBJ1-1; unclear D gene. V gave up 1 base and J gave up 6 bases, with 12 bases separating them. Germline V gives CDR1 SGHNT, CDR2 YENEEA. The CDR3 consists of 14 residues. CDR3 in amino acids: CASSLVSGSSEAFF. DNA of the CDR3: TGTGCCAGCAGCTTAGTAAGTGGGTCTTCTGAAGCTTTCTTT.

The V and J genes are TRBV7-2 and TRBJ2-3, with D perhaps matching TRBD1 (5 bases). Trimming removed 4 bases from V and 6 bases from J, with 14 bases in between. From germline, CDR1 is SGHTA and CDR2 FQGNSA. The CDR3 sequence is 14 residues long. The CDR3 is CASSSDPSGDTQYF. Written as DNA, the CDR3 is TGTGCCAGCAGCTCGGACCCGTCAGGGGATACGCAGTATTTT. Looking up the rest from reference TRBV7-2 and TRBJ2-3 gives the full variable domain: GAGVSQSPSNKVTEKGKDVELRCDPISGHTALYWYRQSLGQGLEFLIYFQGNSAPDKSGLPSDRFSAERTGGSVSTLTIQRTQQEDSAVYLCASSSDPSGDTQYFGPGTRLTVL.

The chain combines TRBV3-1 with TRBJ1-5; the D gene is possibly TRBD1 (6 bases). Germline V gene lookup returns CDR1 LGHDT and CDR2 YNNKEL (reference sequence). Trimming pared 2 bases from V and 10 bases from J, leaving 15 bases between. This CDR3 is 14 amino acids long. This CDR3 reads CASSQSTGFGPQHF. The CDR3 nucleotides read TGTGCCAGCAGCCAATCGACAGGATTCGGTCCCCAGCATTTT.

This clonotype was found many times. The rearrangement uses TRBV10-3 and TRBJ2-1, with D perhaps TRBD2 (6 bases). CDR1 and CDR2 from the germline V gene are ENHRY and SYGVKD. This CDR3 has 12 residues. The germline V and J ends were trimmed by 8 bases and 7 bases, with 12 bases remaining between them. Written as DNA, the CDR3 is TGTGCCATCGCTCGTAGCGGAAATGAGCAGTTCTTC. It encodes CAIARSGNEQFF.

The rearrangement uses TRBV10-3 and TRBJ2-7; a possible D gene is TRBD1 (5 bases). Trimming cost V 5 bases and J 6 bases, with 8 bases left between them. CDR3 length: 11 residues. The germline V gene has CDR1 ENHRY and CDR2 SYGVKD. CDR3 region: CAISTGFEQYF. Written as DNA, the CDR3 is TGTGCCATCAGTACAGGCTTCGAGCAGTACTTC.

This rearrangement joins TRBV20-1 to TRBJ2-1; no firm D call. Germline values: CDR1 DFQATT, CDR2 SNEGSKA (reference sequence). The CDR3 spans 16 residues. The V and J ends lost 0 bases and 0 bases respectively, with 12 bases between them. The chain's CDR3 is CSARDSQKSSYNEQFF. CDR3 sequence (DNA): TGCAGTGCTAGAGATAGCCAGAAGAGCTCCTACAATGAGCAGTTCTTC.

This clonotype showed up just once. The genes are TRBV4-1 and TRBJ2-5; weak D call: TRBD2 (6 bases). This CDR3 is built from 16 residues. From germline, CDR1 is MGHRA and CDR2 YSYEKL. V was clipped by 0 bases and J by 3 bases, with 14 bases between them. CDR3 coding DNA: TGCGCCAGCAGCCAAGATCCCCCGTTAGCGGAAGAGACCCAGTACTTC. This gives the protein CASSQDPPLAEETQYF.

The chain combines TRBV5-1 with TRBJ2-6; possibly TRBD1 for D (6 bases). The germline V gene encodes CDR1 SGHRS and CDR2 YFSETQ. V was clipped by 7 bases and J by 4 bases, with 15 bases between them. The CDR3 length is 15 residues. CDR3 DNA sequence: TGCGCCAGCCAGAGACAGGCTACCGGGGCCAACGTCCTGACTTTC. Its translation: CASQRQATGANVLTF.

The genes are TRBV5-1 and TRBJ2-2; 8 bases are a match to TRBD1. CDR1 and CDR2 (germline): SGHRS, YFSETQ. The CDR3 has 16 amino acids. J gave up 2 bases and V 4 bases, and 7 bases lay outside the gene matches. Here the CDR3 reads CASSEQGARNTGELFF. The CDR3 DNA reads as TGCGCCAGCAGCGAGCAGGGGGCGCGAAACACCGGGGAGCTGTTTTTT. Full variable domain (remainder filled in from reference TRBV5-1 and TRBJ2-2): KAGVTQTPRYLIKTRGQQVTLSCSPISGHRSVSWYQQTPGQGLQFLFEYFSETQRNKGNFPGRFSGRQFSNSRSEMNVSTLELGDSALYLCASSEQGARNTGELFFGEGSRLTVL.

The V call is TRBV11-2, the J call TRBJ1-2; 9 bases agree with TRBD1. CDR3 length equals 14 residues. The V gene end was trimmed by 4 bases and the J gene end by 5 bases; junction bases not matched to a gene: 5. Germline CDR1 SGHAT, CDR2 FQNNGV. Here the CDR3 reads CASSYPGTGYGYTF. In nucleotides, the CDR3 is TGTGCCAGCAGCTATCCCGGGACAGGGTATGGCTACACCTTC.

The chain is built from TRBV20-1 and TRBJ2-2, with D possibly matching TRBD2 (5 bases). There are 14 residues in the CDR3. V gave up 3 bases and J gave up 0 bases, with 8 bases separating them. Germline V gives CDR1 DFQATT, CDR2 SNEGSKA (reference sequence). CDR3 region: CSARRGTNTGELFF. The CDR3 nucleotides are TGCAGTGCTAGGAGAGGGACGAACACCGGGGAGCTGTTTTTT.